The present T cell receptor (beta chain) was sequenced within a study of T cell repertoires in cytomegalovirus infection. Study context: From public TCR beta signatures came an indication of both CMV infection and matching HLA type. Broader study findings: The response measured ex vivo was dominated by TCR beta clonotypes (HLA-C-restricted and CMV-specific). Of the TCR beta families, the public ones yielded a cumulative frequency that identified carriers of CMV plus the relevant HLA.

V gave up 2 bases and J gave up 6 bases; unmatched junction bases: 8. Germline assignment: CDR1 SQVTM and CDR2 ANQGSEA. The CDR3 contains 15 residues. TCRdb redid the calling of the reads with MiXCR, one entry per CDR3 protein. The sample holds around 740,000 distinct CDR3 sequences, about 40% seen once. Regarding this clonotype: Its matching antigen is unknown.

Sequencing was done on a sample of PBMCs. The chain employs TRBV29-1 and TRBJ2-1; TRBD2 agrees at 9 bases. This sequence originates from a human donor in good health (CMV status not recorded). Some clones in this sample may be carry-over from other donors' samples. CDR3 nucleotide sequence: TGCAGCGTTGAAAGGCGGGAGGGCCCGCCCAATGAGCAGTTCTTC. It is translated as CSVERREGPPNEQFF.